Following are 27 T cell receptor beta chains from one sample sequenced in a study of blood T cells in healthy people across ages. Sample-barcoded 5' priming and a J-beta primer mix drove a second PCR of about 7 to 12 cycles. TCRdb re-called the 5' RACE reads with MiXCR, one entry per CDR3 protein. The sample includes more than 800,000 distinct CDR3 sequences, more than 25% seen only once; the top ten take around a sixth. The sequenced sample was blood. The source of these receptors is a woman of 80 years or more in good health.

There are many counts of this clonotype. This chain connects TRBV20-1 to TRBJ2-1; 14 bases align to TRBD2. Germline V lookup: CDR1 DFQATT, CDR2 SNEGSKA (reference sequence). V was clipped by 5 bases and J by 9 bases; unmatched bases: 12. This CDR3 has 16 amino acids. Written as DNA, the CDR3 is TGCAGTGCTGCCGGGACTAGCGGGGGTGCCTGGGGTGAGCAGTTCTTC. Protein sequence: CSAAGTSGGAWGEQFF.

This clonotype was seen only a few times. The chain has TRBV18 and TRBJ1-5; no definite D call. The CDR3 is 16 residues long. Trimming shortened V by 0 bases and J by 0 bases, and 9 bases separated the two germline ends. Germline values: CDR1 KGHSH, CDR2 LQKENI. The CDR3: CASSPPGGISNQPQHF. In DNA form, the CDR3 reads TGTGCCAGCTCACCACCGGGAGGGATTAGCAATCAGCCCCAGCATTTT.

This clonotype was recorded a few times. The J gene is TRBJ1-6, the V gene TRBV12-3 or TRBV12-4; D is undetermined. The CDR3 has 13 amino acids. Between the trimmed V and J ends, which lost 3 bases and 8 bases, there was a span of 8 bases. The CDR3 region has the DNA TGTGCCAGCAGTTTCATAGCGGATTCACCCCTCCACTTT. The encoded protein is CASSFIADSPLHF.

Comments on this clonotype: A clone one base away is much larger, so this may be a read error. As DNA, the CDR3 is TGTGCCAGCAGCGACAGGACTAGCGGGGCATATGAGCAGTTCTTC. Its protein is CASSDRTSGAYEQFF. The chain employs TRBV5-4 and TRBJ2-1; 12 bases match TRBD2. The CDR3 extends over 15 amino acids. Germline CDR1 and CDR2: SGHNT and YYREEE (reference sequence). Trimming removed 4 bases from V and 8 bases from J; junction bases left unmatched: 7.

The chain recombines TRBV18 with TRBJ1-1; no firm D call. The CDR3 is made up of 13 amino acids. Deletions cut 0 bases from V and 4 bases from J, with 6 bases between. In germline, CDR1 is KGHSH, CDR2 LQKENI. The CDR3 DNA sequence: TGTGCCAGCTCACCACCCGGAGCCACTGAAGCTTTCTTT. Translating it yields CASSPPGATEAFF.

Details on this clonotype: Just one base apart from a much larger clone, this may be a read error. The chain carries TRBV12-3 or TRBV12-4 and TRBJ1-2, with D tentatively TRBD1 (6 bases). There are 13 residues in the CDR3. Deletions cut 2 bases from V and 9 bases from J, with 13 bases between. This CDR3 is CASSLKGQGSYTF. In nucleotides, the CDR3 is TGTGCCAGCAGTTTAAAAGGCCAGGGGAGCTACACCTTC.

The rearrangement uses TRBV10-2 and TRBJ1-5; D unresolved. The CDR3 sequence is 14 residues long. The germline CDR1 and CDR2 sequences are WSHSY and SAAADI. Trimming pared 3 bases from V and 3 bases from J, leaving 9 bases between. CDR3 in amino acids: CASSDSRNNQPQHF. In DNA form, the CDR3 reads TGCGCCAGCAGTGACAGTCGTAACAATCAGCCCCAGCATTTT.

V gene TRBV15 combines with J gene TRBJ2-1; 7 bases fit TRBD1. Germline V lookup: CDR1 LNHNV, CDR2 YYDKDF (reference sequence). After removal of 1 base from V and 11 bases from J, the junction contained 11 bases not matched to a gene. CDR3 length: 15 amino acids. This CDR3 is CATSRVRGLSDKQFF. CDR3 DNA: TGTGCCACCAGCAGAGTGAGGGGGCTCTCGGATAAGCAGTTCTTC.

This clonotype was recorded only once. This sequence joins TRBV6-2 or TRBV6-3 and TRBJ2-5, with 7 nucleotides matching TRBD1. The CDR3 contains 15 residues. In germline, CDR1 is MNHEY, CDR2 SVGEGT. J lost 1 base, V lost 4 bases, and 6 bases had no gene match. Here the CDR3 DNA reads TGTGCCAGCAGTTTGATCCGGGACAGCCAAGAGACCCAGTACTTC. Residues: CASSLIRDSQETQYF.

This clonotype has a count of ten or more. The V and J genes are TRBV7-2 and TRBJ2-3; TRBD2 aligns across 7 bases. The J segment lost 7 bases and the V segment lost 1 base, leaving 14 bases of the junction unmatched. The CDR3 totals 17 residues. The V gene's germline CDR1 is SGHTA and CDR2 FQGNSA. The CDR3 reads CASSLEGWRLAAYTQYF. The CDR3 nucleotides read TGTGCCAGCAGCTTAGAGGGGTGGCGGCTAGCGGCGTATACGCAGTATTTT.

This clonotype was detected many times. This chain links TRBV28 with TRBJ2-7; tentative D call: TRBD1 (6 bases). The CDR3 sequence is 15 residues long. Germline CDR1 is MDHEN and CDR2 is SYDVKM. With 5 bases removed from V and 0 bases from J, the gap between germline ends came to 14 bases. The CDR3 DNA reads as TGTGCCAGCAGTCGGGGAGACAGGAGCTCCTACGAGCAGTACTTC. Its protein product is CASSRGDRSSYEQYF.

This clonotype was detected many times. The chain employs TRBV12-3 or TRBV12-4 and TRBJ2-3, with 7 bases lining up with TRBD2. The CDR3 contains 16 residues. V was pared by 2 bases and J by 6 bases, with 11 bases of the junction left unmatched. For the CDR3, the DNA is TGTGCCAGCAGTTTAATGGGGAGGGCAGGGCAGGATACGCAGTATTTT. Encoded protein: CASSLMGRAGQDTQYF.

This clonotype turned up a few times. DNA for the CDR3: TGTGCCAGCAGCACAGGGTTTTTCAATCAGCCCCAGCATTTT. It specifies CASSTGFFNQPQHF. The V call is TRBV25-1, the J call TRBJ1-5, with a possible D match to TRBD1 (6 bases). In germline, CDR1 is MGHDK, CDR2 SYGVNS. The CDR3 sequence is 14 residues long. V lost 6 bases and J lost 3, with 12 bases in between.

This clonotype showed up just once. It may be a read error: a sequence one base away is much more abundant. The V gene is TRBV12-3 or TRBV12-4, the J gene TRBJ2-3; perhaps TRBD2 as D (7 bases). This CDR3 contains 15 residues. The CDR3 coding sequence is TGTGTCAGCTCCTTCGGACGGGGGGCTAAAGATACGCAGTATTTT. It translates to CVSSFGRGAKDTQYF.

As regards this clonotype: This may be a read error: a much more frequent sequence differs by one nucleotide. As DNA, the CDR3 is TGCAGTGCTAGAGATGAGGAGGGGGGGACCCGGAATGAGCAGTTCTTC. It codes for CSARDEEGGTRNEQFF. The V gene is TRBV20-1, the J gene TRBJ2-1, with D possibly matching TRBD2 (7 bases). The CDR3 runs to 16 residues. Trimming left V 0 bases short and J 7 bases short, with 19 bases between. Germline assignment: CDR1 DFQATT and CDR2 SNEGSKA (reference sequence).

This clonotype was recorded a few times. V and J are TRBV27 and TRBJ1-1; unclear D gene. In germline, CDR1 is MNHEY, CDR2 SMNVEV (reference sequence). The CDR3 has 15 residues. Trimming left V 5 bases short and J 1 base short, with 14 bases between. The CDR3 DNA reads as TGTGCCAGCAGTCCCTCGCGACTCACGAACACTGAAGCTTTCTTT. Translating gives CASSPSRLTNTEAFF.

This clonotype was recorded many times. This rearrangement joins TRBV6-6 to TRBJ1-2, with D perhaps TRBD1 (6 bases). CDR3 size: 13 residues. Germline values: CDR1 MNHNY, CDR2 SVGAGI (reference sequence). V was pared by 7 bases and J by 2 bases, with 11 bases between. The CDR3 DNA sequence: TGTGCCAGCACCGCAACAGGGAACTATGGCTACACCTTC. Protein product: CASTATGNYGYTF.

The sample holds many counts of this clonotype. V usage is TRBV5-4 and J usage is TRBJ2-4; TRBD1 is a possible D gene (7 bases). Between the trimmed V and J ends, which lost 0 bases and 9 bases, there was a span of 16 bases. The length of the CDR3 is 15 residues. Germline V gene data show CDR1 as SGHNT and CDR2 as YYREEE (reference sequence). CDR3 in amino acids: CASSLASTGTSIQYF. The CDR3 DNA reads TGTGCCAGCAGCTTGGCCTCGACAGGGACTTCCATTCAGTACTTC. Full variable domain (missing parts from reference TRBV5-4 and TRBJ2-4): ETGVTQSPTHLIKTRGQQVTLRCSSQSGHNTVSWYQQALGQGPQFIFQYYREEENGRGNFPPRFSGLQFPNYSSELNVNALELDDSALYLCASSLASTGTSIQYFGAGTRLSVL.

Comment on this clonotype: Sequence at one end of the junction differs from germline and may be a read error. This chain connects TRBV6-6 to TRBJ1-2; 7 nucleotides align to TRBD1. There are 14 residues in the CDR3. From germline, CDR1 is MNHNY and CDR2 SVGAGI (reference sequence). The CDR3 bases are TGTGCCTGCAGTCATAAGGGGGCGGTCTATGGCTACACCTTC. This translates into CACSHKGAVYGYTF.

This clonotype was seen many times. V is TRBV5-1 and J is TRBJ2-5, with TRBD1 matching 7 bases. J was trimmed by 3 bases and V by 4 bases; bases with no gene match: 9. Germline V gives CDR1 SGHRS, CDR2 YFSETQ. The CDR3 contains 15 residues. The CDR3 DNA reads TGCGCCAGCAGCGCATCACAGGGGCGGGAAGAGACCCAGTACTTC. Translation gives CASSASQGREETQYF.

This clonotype was recorded many times. V is TRBV20-1 and J is TRBJ2-5; TRBD2 might be the D (5 bases). From germline, CDR1 is DFQATT and CDR2 SNEGSKA (reference sequence). The CDR3 covers 16 residues. V was cut by 6 bases and J by 5 bases, with 25 bases left in between. CDR3 sequence: CSAPQAASLSTETQYF. CDR3 DNA: TGCAGTGCACCTCAAGCGGCATCTTTATCGACGGAGACCCAGTACTTC.

This clonotype appeared many times. The V gene is TRBV5-1, the J gene TRBJ2-7; the D gene is possibly TRBD2 (5 bases). V shed 0 bases and J shed 5 bases, with 15 bases lying between them. The CDR3 sequence is 15 residues long. Per germline, CDR1 SGHRS and CDR2 YFSETQ. CDR3 region: CASSLDSGTSNEQYF. The CDR3 DNA sequence: TGCGCCAGCAGCTTGGATTCGGGAACTTCCAACGAGCAGTACTTC.

There are many counts of this clonotype. The rearrangement joins TRBV6-5 to TRBJ2-7; the match to TRBD1 covers 9 bases. Trimming removed 8 bases from V and 4 bases from J; junction bases left unmatched: 12. This CDR3 contains 15 residues. Germline V gives CDR1 MNHEY, CDR2 SVGAGI. The CDR3 DNA reads as TGTGCCAGCCGGACCGGGACAGGGCTCTTATACGAGCAGTACTTC. Translating gives CASRTGTGLLYEQYF.

The chain is built from TRBV5-1 and TRBJ1-1, with D possibly being TRBD1 (6 bases). V shed 4 bases and J shed 7 bases, with 11 bases lying between them. This CDR3 spans 12 amino acids. CDR1 and CDR2 (germline): SGHRS, YFSETQ. The CDR3 here is CASSEQGGEAFF. The CDR3 DNA sequence: TGCGCCAGCAGCGAACAGGGCGGTGAAGCTTTCTTT.

The chain links TRBV28 to TRBJ1-4; D remains ambiguous. This CDR3 has 14 amino acids. V was pared by 7 bases and J by 0 bases, with 9 bases between. Per the germline V gene, CDR1 is MDHEN and CDR2 is SYDVKM. CDR3 nucleotides: TGTGCCAGCAATCGGGTCACAACTAATGAAAAACTGTTTTTT. Translation gives CASNRVTTNEKLFF.

As concerns this clonotype: This could be a read error, since a much larger clone is one nucleotide away. The chain recombines TRBV14 with TRBJ2-7, with unresolved D. V was pared by 0 bases and J by 3 bases, with 9 bases between. The CDR3 is 14 residues long. Germline values: CDR1 SGHDN, CDR2 FVKESK. This CDR3 reads CASSQDLIGYEQYF. CDR3 in DNA: TGTGCCAGCAGCCAAGATTTGATAGGCTACGAGCAGTACTTC.

This clonotype was counted at least ten times. CDR3 protein: CASSQGGAGGYTF. CDR3 in DNA: TGTGCCAGCAGCCAAGGGGGGGCCGGCGGCTACACCTTC. The V and J genes are TRBV3-1 and TRBJ1-2; D is possibly TRBD1 (6 bases). Germline V gene lookup returns CDR1 LGHDT and CDR2 YNNKEL (reference sequence). V was cut by 1 base and J by 8 bases, with 11 bases left in between. This CDR3 is built from 13 residues.